The 10 T cell receptor beta chains reported below all come from one sample, sequenced in a study of response to subunit inactivated influenza vaccine. From the RT-PCR reads, TCRdb called clonotypes with MiXCR, one entry per CDR3 protein. The data contain roughly 180,000 distinct CDR3 sequences, about 9% of them singletons. The sample consisted of non-naive T cells sorted from PBMCs, taken on the day of vaccination. These receptors were taken from a man aged 50-60 years who received an inactivated influenza vaccine.

This clonotype came up many times. The gene calls are TRBV7-8 and TRBJ2-3; 9 bases are a match to TRBD2. V dropped 7 bases and J dropped 8; count of bases not matched to a gene: 16. The CDR3 has 16 residues. The V gene's germline CDR1 is SGHVS and CDR2 FQNEAQ. CDR3 sequence: CASTPPWREGLATQYF. CDR3 DNA sequence: TGTGCCAGCACCCCCCCCTGGCGGGAGGGCCTCGCTACGCAGTATTTT.

In its sample, this clonotype was seen many times. V is TRBV11-2 and J is TRBJ2-7, with D perhaps being TRBD1 or TRBD2 (5 bases each). This CDR3 has 14 amino acids. The germline V gene has CDR1 SGHAT and CDR2 FQNNGV. V lost 6 bases, J lost 5 bases, and 17 bases lay in between. CDR3 coding DNA: TGTGCCAGCAGGGATCCCGGACGGGACCACGAGCAGTACTTC. Encoded protein: CASRDPGRDHEQYF.

This clonotype was seen more than once but under ten times. This sequence joins TRBV19 and TRBJ2-7; 9 bases fit TRBD1. The V gene's germline CDR1 is LNHDA and CDR2 SQIVND (reference sequence). Losses at the gene ends were 4 bases for V and 2 bases for J; bases not matched to a gene: 3. CDR3 length equals 14 residues. The DNA of the CDR3 is TGTGCCAGTAGTACCCGGACAGGGGCCTACGAGCAGTACTTC. As protein: CASSTRTGAYEQYF.

The rearrangement links TRBV6-5 to TRBJ1-4; D may be TRBD1 (6 bases). There are 17 residues in the CDR3. The germline CDR1 and CDR2 sequences are MNHEY and SVGAGI. Trimming shortened V by 2 bases and J by 0 bases, and 13 bases separated the two germline ends. The CDR3 DNA is TGTGCCAGCAGTTACGTCAGGGACACATCAACTAATGAAAAACTGTTTTTT. The encoded protein is CASSYVRDTSTNEKLFF.

This clonotype appeared a few times. The chain is built from TRBV6-1 and TRBJ1-2; D might be TRBD1 (5 bases). V gave up 0 bases and J gave up 7 bases, with 15 bases separating them. Germline V lookup: CDR1 MNHNS, CDR2 SASEGT. CDR3 length: 15 amino acids. Here the CDR3 reads CASSEAVGRLGGYTF. CDR3 DNA sequence: TGTGCCAGCAGTGAAGCGGTGGGGCGTCTTGGTGGCTACACCTTC.

The chain recombines TRBV7-8 with TRBJ2-1, with unresolved D. The CDR3 extends over 15 amino acids. Germline CDR1 SGHVS, CDR2 FQNEAQ. V lost 5 bases and J lost 5, with 16 bases in between. For the CDR3, the DNA is TGTGCCAGCAGCCTCCATAATGCCGGAGACAATGAGCAGTTCTTC. It yields the protein CASSLHNAGDNEQFF.

There are many counts of this clonotype. J is TRBJ1-5 and V is TRBV20-1, with D tentatively TRBD1 (5 bases). Looked up from germline, CDR1 is DFQATT and CDR2 is SNEGSKA (reference sequence). Trimming removed 5 bases at V and 5 bases at J, with 16 bases between. The CDR3 is made up of 14 amino acids. The CDR3 bases are TGCAGTGCTCGCGGGGGACTAACCGATCAGCCCCAGCATTTT. It codes for CSARGGLTDQPQHF.

This clonotype was counted between two and nine times. The chain recombines TRBV6-5 with TRBJ2-7; 7 bases fit TRBD2. Germline trimming cut 2 bases from V and 4 bases from J; bases unmatched to any gene: 11. Germline V gene sequence: CDR1 MNHEY, CDR2 SVGAGI. The CDR3 extends over 16 amino acids. CDR3 sequence (DNA): TGTGCCAGCAGTTACACCCAACTAGCGAGAGGTTACGAGCAGTACTTC. Translated: CASSYTQLARGYEQYF.

The chain carries TRBV28 and TRBJ2-2, with D tentatively TRBD1 or TRBD2 (6 bases each). V was clipped by 2 bases and J by 9 bases, with 13 bases between them. From germline, CDR1 is MDHEN and CDR2 SYDVKM. The CDR3 is 14 residues long. The CDR3 DNA sequence: TGTGCCAGCAGTTTACCTACGGGGGCCCGGGAGCTGTTTTTT. It yields the protein CASSLPTGARELFF.

This clonotype was recorded at least ten times. This rearrangement joins TRBV29-1 to TRBJ2-1; 8 bases line up with TRBD2. The CDR3 length is 13 residues. Germline V gene data show CDR1 as SQVTM and CDR2 as ANQGSEA. J lost 0 bases, V lost 7 bases, and 2 bases had no gene match. The CDR3 loop reads CSDSGGSYNEQFF. The CDR3 DNA follows: TGCAGCGACAGCGGGGGCTCCTACAATGAGCAGTTCTTC.